The present TCR beta chain was sequenced within a study of metastatic and nonmetastatic thyroid tumors. There are many counts of this clone. TCRdb reanalyzed the PCR reads with MiXCR. Altogether roughly 58,000 clones are present, just over 4% being singletons, with the ten largest covering under 25%. Each patient went into thyroid surgery without having received any treatment. The V gene's germline CDR1 is DFQATT and CDR2 SNEGSKA (reference sequence). Trimming cost V 0 bases and J 8 bases, with 13 bases left between them. The length of the CDR3 is 13 residues. This chain links TRBV20-1 with TRBJ1-1, with D possibly being TRBD1 (6 bases). This clonotype was sampled from a female donor with papillary thyroid cancer or a benign thyroid nodule (not recorded which). Some clones in this sample may be carry-over from other donors' samples. Sequenced: blood. CDR3 nucleotide sequence: TGCAGTGCTAGAGAGGGGGGCCTCGCGGAAGCTTTCTTT. Protein: CSAREGGLAEAFF.